This TCR beta chain appears in the sequencing data of a study of T cell responses to AZD1222 COVID-19 vaccine. Study-wide results and limits: Possibly, clonal diversity was underestimated; donors were largely white British and included more females.

Germline CDR1 and CDR2: LGHDT and YNNKEL (reference sequence). V gave up 0 bases and J gave up 0 bases; unmatched junction bases: 9. The CDR3 covers 18 residues. With regard to this clone: Its antigen is not identified.

Generated by immunoSEQ multiplex PCR, the TCRdb table keeps only in-frame clones and is missing some. The repertoire holds some 150,000 clones, with roughly 93% as singletons. The chain combines TRBV3-1 (or the pseudogene TRBV3-2) with TRBJ1-2; 8 bases fit TRBD1. The sample here was peripheral blood, taken 28 days after the second AZD1222 dose. This receptor was identified in an adult who received the AZD1222 COVID-19 vaccine. CDR3 region: CASSQDPAGGRANYGYTF. The CDR3 nucleotides are TGTGCCAGCAGCCAAGATCCGGCAGGGGGCCGAGCTAACTATGGCTACACCTTC.